This section outlines one T cell receptor beta chain sequence together with its context. Profiled with immunoSEQ multiplex PCR; TCRdb holds only in-frame clones, not every one. The data hold about 140,000 clones, with 88% observed a single time. This sample is part of a study of blood T cell repertoires in COVID-19. For the study at large: COVID-19 samples, acute and convalescent, were from the United States, Italy and Spain.

V gave up 3 bases and J gave up 5 bases; unmatched junction bases: 15. Per the germline V gene, CDR1 is LGHDT and CDR2 is YNNKEL (reference sequence). There are 17 residues in the CDR3. The clonotype comes from a man aged 65 to 79 with acute or convalescent COVID-19. The chain couples TRBV3-1 (or the pseudogene TRBV3-2) to TRBJ1-1; TRBD1 matches 7 bases. The specimen sequenced was peripheral blood. CDR3: CASSQYPQGISRTEAFF. In nucleotides, the CDR3 is TGTGCCAGCAGCCAGTACCCACAGGGGATTAGTAGGACTGAAGCTTTCTTT.